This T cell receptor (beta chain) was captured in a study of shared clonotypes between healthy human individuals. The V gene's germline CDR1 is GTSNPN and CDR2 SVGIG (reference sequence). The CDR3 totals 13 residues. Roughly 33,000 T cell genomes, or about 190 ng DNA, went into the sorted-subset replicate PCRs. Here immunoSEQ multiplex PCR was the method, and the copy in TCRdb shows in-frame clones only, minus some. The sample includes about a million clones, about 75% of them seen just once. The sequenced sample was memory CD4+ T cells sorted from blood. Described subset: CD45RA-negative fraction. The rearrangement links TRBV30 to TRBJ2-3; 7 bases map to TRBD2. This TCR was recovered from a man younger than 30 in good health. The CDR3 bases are TGTGGATCCCTAGCGGCTAGCACAGATACGCAGTATTTT. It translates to CGSLAASTDTQYF.